One sample yielded the 18 T cell receptor beta chains listed below, sequenced in a study of T cells in Graves' hyperthyroidism and ophthalmopathy. Amplified TCR beta CDR3 regions derived from RNA transcripts. Using the HTBI primer set, a first-round RT-PCR was run on the TCR CDR3. TCRdb fed the multiplex PCR reads into MiXCR, producing one record per CDR3 protein. The top ten clones hold just under 8% of a sample with around 440,000 distinct CDR3 sequences, roughly 14% of them seen once. Material: blood. All receptors come from a woman aged 18-29 years with Graves' hyperthyroidism.

The table lists this clonotype with many counts. The chain carries TRBV5-1 and TRBJ1-2; 7 bases are a match to TRBD1. V gave up 2 bases and J gave up 4 bases; unmatched junction bases: 8. CDR1 and CDR2 (germline): SGHRS, YFSETQ. There are 15 residues in the CDR3. The CDR3 loop is CASSFGGGKSYGYTF. DNA of the CDR3: TGCGCCAGCAGCTTCGGAGGGGGCAAAAGCTATGGCTACACCTTC.

This clonotype was seen repeatedly, ten times or more. This chain uses TRBV7-9 with TRBJ2-1, with 8 bases matching TRBD2. The CDR3 runs to 17 residues. Looked up from germline, CDR1 is SEHNR and CDR2 is FQNEAQ (reference sequence). Germline trimming cut 1 base from V and 2 bases from J; bases unmatched to any gene: 7. The CDR3 region is CASSLGSIAGTYNEQFF. The CDR3 region has the DNA TGTGCCAGCAGCTTAGGTTCCATAGCGGGGACCTACAATGAGCAGTTCTTC.

This clonotype turned up a few times. V gene TRBV29-1 combines with J gene TRBJ2-7; D not resolved. Between the trimmed V and J ends, which lost 7 bases and 4 bases, there was a span of 14 bases. The germline gives CDR1 SQVTM, CDR2 ANQGSEA. The CDR3 covers 12 residues. As DNA, the CDR3 is TGCAGCGCCAGGTCCGGCGGATACGAGCAGTACTTC. Residues: CSARSGGYEQYF.

This clonotype appeared many times. The chain joins TRBV9 to TRBJ2-1, with D possibly being TRBD2 (6 bases). Deletions cut 0 bases from V and 3 bases from J, with 10 bases between. Germline V gives CDR1 SGDLS, CDR2 YYNGEE. The CDR3 length is 15 residues. In nucleotides, the CDR3 is TGTGCCAGCAGCGTAGGTCTAGCGAGCTACAATGAGCAGTTCTTC. As protein: CASSVGLASYNEQFF.

This clonotype showed up many times. The genes are TRBV2 and TRBJ2-2; TRBD2 might be the D (5 bases). The CDR3 is 15 amino acids. V gave up 4 bases and J gave up 1 base, with 10 bases separating them. Germline values: CDR1 SNHLY, CDR2 FYNNEI. The chain's CDR3 is CASSVLAGNTGELFF. The CDR3 DNA reads as TGTGCCAGCAGTGTTCTGGCGGGGAACACCGGGGAGCTGTTTTTT.

This clonotype was observed many times. V is TRBV13 and J is TRBJ2-3; possible D gene TRBD1, 6 bases. The CDR3 spans 17 residues. Germline CDR1 and CDR2: PRHDT and FYEKMQ (reference sequence). V gave up 0 bases and J gave up 5 bases, with 18 bases separating them. CDR3 sequence: CASSLGGASLGGDTQYF. The CDR3 region has the DNA TGTGCCAGCAGCTTAGGAGGCGCCTCCTTAGGGGGAGATACGCAGTATTTT.

This chain uses TRBV28 with TRBJ2-5; perhaps TRBD2 as D (7 bases). Trimming took off 3 bases at V and 4 bases at J, with 15 bases between the two ends. The length of the CDR3 is 15 residues. Germline values: CDR1 MDHEN, CDR2 SYDVKM. Here the CDR3 reads CASSFAQGGGETQYF. CDR3 bases: TGTGCCAGCAGTTTTGCGCAGGGAGGGGGAGAGACCCAGTACTTC.

This clonotype has at least ten counts. This chain connects TRBV29-1 to TRBJ2-3; 8 bases are a match to TRBD1. The J segment lost 4 bases and the V segment lost 7 bases, leaving 13 bases of the junction unmatched. CDR3 length: 15 amino acids. Germline V gives CDR1 SQVTM, CDR2 ANQGSEA. For the CDR3, the DNA is TGCAGCGCCCGAGTAGGACAGGGTGTACCAGATACGCAGTATTTT. Amino acid sequence: CSARVGQGVPDTQYF.

This clonotype was detected ten times or more. The V gene is TRBV10-3, the J gene TRBJ1-2, with D uncertain. The V and J ends lost 5 bases and 7 bases respectively, with 11 bases between them. The CDR3 totals 12 residues. Per germline, CDR1 ENHRY and CDR2 SYGVKD. In nucleotides, the CDR3 is TGTGCCATCAGTCCCCCTTCGGGTGGCTACACCTTC. Encoded protein: CAISPPSGGYTF.

This clonotype occurred many times. This sequence joins TRBV20-1 and TRBJ2-3; 7 bases are shared with TRBD1. The germline gives CDR1 DFQATT, CDR2 SNEGSKA (reference sequence). Germline trimming cut 5 bases from V and 10 bases from J; bases unmatched to any gene: 12. The CDR3 extends over 13 amino acids. CDR3 DNA sequence: TGCAGTGCTCACGGACAGGAGGAAAGGGCGCAGTATTTT. It specifies CSAHGQEERAQYF.

This clonotype came up a few times. The rearrangement uses TRBV12-3 or TRBV12-4 and TRBJ1-6; the match to TRBD1 covers 7 bases. V was pared by 5 bases and J by 3 bases, with 10 bases of the junction left unmatched. CDR3 size: 17 residues. The CDR3 nucleotides are TGTGCCAGCAGTGGGATCTTAGGGGGCAACTATAATTCACCCCTCCACTTT. Amino acid sequence: CASSGILGGNYNSPLHF.

This clonotype appeared many times. This sequence joins TRBV2 and TRBJ2-3, with a possible D match to TRBD2 (5 bases). Looked up from germline, CDR1 is SNHLY and CDR2 is FYNNEI. This CDR3 spans 15 amino acids. Trimming took 5 bases from V and 0 from J, leaving 12 bases between them. CDR3 bases: TGTGCCAGCAGTTGGAATAGCGCGAGCACAGATACGCAGTATTTT. The encoded protein is CASSWNSASTDTQYF.

In its sample, this clonotype was seen a few times. This chain connects TRBV20-1 to TRBJ1-5; weak D call: TRBD1 (6 bases). This CDR3 has 13 residues. Trimming pared 5 bases from V and 7 bases from J, leaving 15 bases between. From germline, CDR1 is DFQATT and CDR2 SNEGSKA (reference sequence). Here the CDR3 DNA reads TGCAGTGCTCCCACCGGGGGACAACAGCCCCAGCATTTT. This sequence encodes CSAPTGGQQPQHF.

This clonotype came up many times. The J gene is TRBJ2-6, the V gene TRBV11-2; D not certain. CDR3 length: 15 residues. The germline gives CDR1 SGHAT, CDR2 FQNNGV. Between the trimmed V and J ends, which lost 4 bases and 2 bases, there was a span of 9 bases. CDR3 in DNA: TGTGCCAGCAGCTCTCAGGCCCCTGGGGCCAACGTCCTGACTTTC. Amino acid sequence: CASSSQAPGANVLTF. Full variable domain (rest looked up from reference TRBV11-2 and TRBJ2-6): EAGVAQSPRYKIIEKRQSVAFWCNPISGHATLYWYQQILGQGPKLLIQFQNNGVVDDSQLPKDRFSAERLKGVDSTLKIQPAKLEDSAVYLCASSSQAPGANVLTFGAGSRLTVL.

This clonotype showed up many times. The chain recombines TRBV6-1 with TRBJ2-7; D uncertain. This CDR3 contains 14 residues. V dropped 3 bases and J dropped 4 bases, with 13 bases sitting between them. Germline loops: CDR1 MNHNS, CDR2 SASEGT. The CDR3 DNA reads TGTGCCAGCAGTGAGTCCCCGGGTCAATACGAGCAGTACTTC. As protein: CASSESPGQYEQYF.

In its sample, this clonotype was seen many times. The chain links TRBV2 to TRBJ1-6, with 11 bases aligning to TRBD1. With V trimmed by 8 bases and J by 10 bases, 4 bases remained unmatched. Germline CDR1 SNHLY, CDR2 FYNNEI. This CDR3 spans 13 amino acids. The CDR3 nucleotides read TGTGCCAGCTGGGGACAGGGGGGGTCACCCCTCCACTTT. Its translation: CASWGQGGSPLHF.

Many counts were recorded for this clonotype. CDR3 sequence reads: CASSLYWGEPQHF. CDR3 nucleotides: TGTGCCAGCAGTTTATATTGGGGTGAGCCCCAGCATTTT. The chain recombines TRBV12-3 or TRBV12-4 with TRBJ1-5; D remains unclear. Trimming left V 2 bases short and J 8 bases short, with 10 bases between. The CDR3 has 13 amino acids.

The chain couples TRBV19 to TRBJ2-1; no firm D call. V was shortened by 7 bases and J by 4 bases, with 5 bases between the two germline ends. The germline CDR1 and CDR2 sequences are LNHDA and SQIVND (reference sequence). This CDR3 comprises 11 residues. The CDR3 DNA sequence: TGTGCCAGTATCTCTTACAATGAGCAGTTCTTC. This encodes CASISYNEQFF.